Below, one TCR beta chain is given with its context. V lost 6 bases and J lost 2; bases outside the gene matches: 5. The CDR3 contains 15 residues. Germline CDR1 is LGHNA and CDR2 is YNFKEQ. The sample belongs to a study of blood T cell repertoires in COVID-19. The method was immunoSEQ multiplex PCR; TCRdb's version includes in-frame clones alone and lacks a portion of them. The table lists roughly 180,000 clones, roughly 87% of them singletons, with around 10% in the top ten. The material sequenced was PBMCs or T cells enriched from blood (not recorded which). The chain has TRBV4-2 and TRBJ2-3, with 10 bases lining up with TRBD2. The receptor comes from a man in his fifties who had recovered from COVID-19. The DNA of the CDR3 is TGTGCCAGCAGACCCGGGACTAGCGACACAGATACGCAGTATTTT. Its protein is CASRPGTSDTDTQYF.